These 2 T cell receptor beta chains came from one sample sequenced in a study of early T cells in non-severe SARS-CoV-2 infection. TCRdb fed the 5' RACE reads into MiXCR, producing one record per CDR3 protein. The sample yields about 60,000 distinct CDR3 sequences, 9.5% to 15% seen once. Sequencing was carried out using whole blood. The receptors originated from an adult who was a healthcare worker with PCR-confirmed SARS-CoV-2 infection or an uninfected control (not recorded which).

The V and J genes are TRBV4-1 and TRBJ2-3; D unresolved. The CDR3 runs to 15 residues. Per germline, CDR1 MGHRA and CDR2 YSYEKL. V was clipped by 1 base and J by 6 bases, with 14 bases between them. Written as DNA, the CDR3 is TGCGCCAGCAGCCAAGGTCCGAGTAGGTCGGATACGCAGTATTTT. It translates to CASSQGPSRSDTQYF.

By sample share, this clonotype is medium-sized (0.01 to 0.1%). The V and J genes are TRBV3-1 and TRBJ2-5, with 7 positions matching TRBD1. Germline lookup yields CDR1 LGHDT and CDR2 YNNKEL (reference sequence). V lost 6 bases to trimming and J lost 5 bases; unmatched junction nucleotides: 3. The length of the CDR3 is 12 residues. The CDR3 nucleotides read TGTGCCAGCAGGGACAGGAGTGAGACCCAGTACTTC. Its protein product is CASRDRSETQYF.